The 5 T cell receptor beta chains presented below share a single source sample, sequenced in a study of a mutant IDH1 vaccine in newly diagnosed glioma. Clones were read by immunoSEQ multiplex PCR, and TCRdb kept only the in-frame ones, dropping some. The top ten hold around 4.9% of the sample, which has about 33,000 clones, more than 85% seen once. The time point is: baseline, week 1 (first vaccination visit). Sample treatment: pre-vaccination baseline after standard-of-care therapy. Sample: PBMCs, taken from a glioma patient treated with radiotherapy, temozolomide or both. Receptor source: a woman between 40 and 50 years old with glioma.

The J gene is TRBJ1-2, the V gene TRBV5-4; TRBD1 agrees at 8 bases. The germline V gene encodes CDR1 SGHNT and CDR2 YYREEE (reference sequence). CDR3 length equals 15 residues. With 2 bases clipped from V and 9 bases from J, the junction kept 12 bases outside the gene matches. The CDR3 DNA is TGTGCCAGCAGCTTCCCGGACAGGGCTGATATTCGCTACACCTTC. It encodes CASSFPDRADIRYTF.

This clone has just one count. The chain joins TRBV29-1 to TRBJ2-1; D ambiguous. CDR3 length: 12 residues. V lost 4 bases to trimming and J lost 3 bases, with 7 bases between them. Germline V CDR1 and CDR2: SQVTM, ANQGSEA. CDR3 protein: CSVGRSYNEQFF. CDR3 coding DNA: TGCAGCGTTGGTCGCAGCTACAATGAGCAGTTCTTC.

The V call is TRBV4-2, the J call TRBJ2-7; TRBD1 agrees at 7 bases. The CDR3 sequence is 15 residues long. The germline gives CDR1 LGHNA, CDR2 YNFKEQ. Losses at the gene ends were 1 base for V and 1 base for J; bases not matched to a gene: 4. CDR3 sequence reads: CASSQVGTVSYEQYF. CDR3 DNA sequence: TGTGCCAGCAGCCAAGTAGGGACAGTTTCCTACGAGCAGTACTTC.

The chain carries TRBV14 and TRBJ1-2, with D uncertain. Trimming took 4 bases from V and 0 from J, leaving 18 bases between them. The germline V gene encodes CDR1 SGHDN and CDR2 FVKESK. CDR3 length equals 17 residues. The CDR3 sequence is CASSRRASREPNYGYTF. Written as DNA, the CDR3 is TGTGCCAGCAGCCGAAGGGCCTCGAGGGAACCTAACTATGGCTACACCTTC.

The gene calls are TRBV2 and TRBJ1-6, with D maybe TRBD1 (6 bases). Trimming shortened V by 7 bases and J by 7 bases, and 20 bases separated the two germline ends. CDR3 length: 16 residues. Germline CDR1 reads SNHLY; CDR2 reads FYNNEI. Written as DNA, the CDR3 is TGTGCCAGCACGAGGACAGTCCTAAGGCTAAATTCACCCCTCCACTTT. It is translated as CASTRTVLRLNSPLHF.